This is a list of T cell receptor beta chains from one sample in a study of cytomegalovirus exposure and HLA in healthy donors. Clones were sequenced by immunoSEQ multiplex PCR, and TCRdb holds only the in-frame ones, with some missing. Among roughly 170,000 clones listed, about 79% were seen once. The sample was PBMCs. These receptors came from a girl under 10 years old in good health and CMV-seropositive. CDR3s leave out the opening cysteine and the closing phenylalanine or tryptophan.

J gene	V gene	CDR3 protein
TRBJ2-7	TRBV5-1	ASSLDRDGEQY
TRBJ1-1	TRBV7-3	ASSHNRGSEAF
TRBJ2-7	TRBV21-1	ASSIGDSTQEYEQY
TRBJ1-2	TRBV23-1	ASSPPGYGYT
TRBJ2-7	TRBV30	AWSPGTSGQYEQY
TRBJ2-1	TRBV7-7	ASSLTVSDEQF
TRBJ1-5	TRBV6-5	ASSYSGIQSNQPQH
TRBJ2-7	TRBV28	ASSHRQGGMYEQY
TRBJ1-2	TRBV7-9	ASSFQNYGYT
TRBJ2-5	TRBV7-9	ASSRRAGGPQETQY
TRBJ2-1	TRBV2	ATDWDRAGEQF
TRBJ2-3	TRBV6-1	ASLLAGPTDTQY
TRBJ1-2	TRBV6-5	ASSYSAGYGYT
TRBJ1-1	TRBV6-5	ASLRGRETEAF
TRBJ1-4	TRBV6-6	ASSPGEKLF
TRBJ1-1	TRBV5-1	ASSLETGVVEAF
TRBJ2-7	TRBV5-4	ASSLGGVLSGYEQY
TRBJ2-3	TRBV28	ASVSSTDTQY
TRBJ2-3	TRBV9	ASSVGLAGASGLDTQY
TRBJ1-1	TRBV5-1	ASSGGWANTEAF
TRBJ1-5	TRBV27	ASSTVEGNQPQH
TRBJ2-5	TRBV6-1	ASSTDRAQETQY
TRBJ2-7	TRBV4-1	ASSQWGQGASEQY